This paragraph covers one T cell receptor beta chain sequence. The sample originates from a study of blood T cell repertoires in COVID-19. For the study at large: PBMCs, B-cell-depleted T cells, or T cells were the source of the cDNA or gDNA that made up the material.

In the study's own analysis: Amplification of reference gene primers was used by the study to estimate nucleated cell counts. Assay used: immunoSEQ multiplex PCR; TCRdb lists only in-frame clones, some missing. The DNA was the basis for D and trimming; V, J and clone size are from that table. The data hold roughly 150,000 clones, with about 80% observed a single time. The CDR3 consists of 15 residues. V shed 4 bases, J shed 7 bases, and the junction held 5 bases outside the gene matches. Germline V gene data show CDR1 as KGHDR and CDR2 as SFDVKD. Source material: peripheral blood. The TCR sequence derives from a woman older than 75 with acute or convalescent COVID-19. V usage is TRBV24-1 and J usage is TRBJ2-2, with 10 bases fitting TRBD2. The CDR3 coding sequence is TGTGCCACCAGTGAGGGACTAGCGAGTGGCGGGGAGCTGTTTTTT. Amino acids: CATSEGLASGGELFF.